The 26 T cell receptor beta chains below come from one sample, sequenced in a study of T cell changes during pregnancy in multiple sclerosis. The table came from immunoSEQ multiplex PCR; TCRdb's copy has only in-frame clones and leaves some out. In the table there are some 85,000 clones, nearly 95% of which are singletons. Sequences were derived from peripheral blood, sampled in the second trimester of pregnancy. Receptors were obtained from a female donor with multiple sclerosis, enrolled in a pregnancy study.

This chain uses TRBV25-1 with TRBJ2-1; the D is unclear. Per the germline V gene, CDR1 is MGHDK and CDR2 is SYGVNS. Trimming stripped 6 bases from V and 9 bases from J, with 9 bases between. The CDR3 has 11 amino acids. The CDR3 DNA sequence: TGTGCCAGCAGAGAGACTGGTGAGCAGTTCTTC. This codes for CASRETGEQFF.

V and J are TRBV5-1 and TRBJ2-1; 15 bases agree with TRBD2. V dropped 2 bases and J dropped 10; count of bases not matched to a gene: 10. CDR1 and CDR2 from the germline V gene are SGHRS and YFSETQ. The CDR3 consists of 17 residues. Here the CDR3 DNA reads TGCGCCAGCAGCTTTGGAGGACTAGCGGGAGGGGTAGGGGAGCAGTTCTTC. Protein product: CASSFGGLAGGVGEQFF.

The V and J genes are TRBV28 and TRBJ2-3, with 8 bases fitting TRBD2. This CDR3 is built from 17 residues. CDR1 is MDHEN, CDR2 SYDVKM, per germline. The trim removed 3 bases at V and 0 bases at J, leaving 8 bases unmatched. CDR3 residues: CASSFQLAGGSTDTQYF. The CDR3 bases are TGTGCCAGCAGTTTCCAGCTGGCGGGAGGAAGCACAGATACGCAGTATTTT.

This sequence joins TRBV7-8 and TRBJ1-2; the match to TRBD1 covers 8 bases. The CDR3 spans 13 residues. Germline values: CDR1 SGHVS, CDR2 FQNEAQ. V shed 2 bases and J 14 bases; nucleotides not matched to a gene: 10. CDR3 in DNA: TGTGCCAGCAGCTTACGAAAGGAGGGGACAGGTACCTTC. Translating gives CASSLRKEGTGTF.

V and J are TRBV10-3 and TRBJ2-1; tentatively, D is TRBD1 (5 bases). CDR1 ENHRY and CDR2 SYGVKD come from the germline V gene. V lost 4 bases, J lost 3 bases, and 16 bases lay in between. This CDR3 is 16 amino acids long. The CDR3 bases are TGTGCCATCAGTGGGTTGGGGCTTATCGGCTACAATGAGCAGTTCTTC. Translated: CAISGLGLIGYNEQFF.

The gene calls are TRBV4-1 and TRBJ2-7; TRBD2 agrees at 9 bases. Per the germline V gene, CDR1 is MGHRA and CDR2 is YSYEKL. With V trimmed by 1 base and J by 5 bases, 3 bases remained unmatched. CDR3 length equals 14 residues. CDR3: CASSQVASGNEQYF. For the CDR3, the DNA is TGCGCCAGCAGCCAAGTGGCTAGCGGGAACGAGCAGTACTTC.

The chain is built from TRBV19 and TRBJ2-3; 7 bases match TRBD2. Per the germline V gene, CDR1 is LNHDA and CDR2 is SQIVND (reference sequence). This CDR3 has 13 residues. With V trimmed by 4 bases and J by 6 bases, 4 bases remained unmatched. The CDR3 region has the DNA TGTGCCAGTAGTAGCACTAGCGTCGATACGCAGTATTTT. Encoded protein: CASSSTSVDTQYF.

This chain joins TRBV18 and TRBJ2-1; 13 bases are a match to TRBD2. Germline V gene data show CDR1 as KGHSH and CDR2 as LQKENI. Trimming removed 6 bases from V and 0 bases from J; junction bases left unmatched: 11. This CDR3 spans 19 amino acids. CDR3 DNA sequence: TGTGCCAGCTCGTTACCGGGACTAGCGGGGTGGAGCTCCTACAATGAGCAGTTCTTC. Its translation: CASSLPGLAGWSSYNEQFF.

This chain uses TRBV27 with TRBJ2-1, with 10 bases identical to TRBD2. From germline, CDR1 is MNHEY and CDR2 SMNVEV (reference sequence). The J segment lost 10 bases and the V segment lost 8 bases, leaving 11 bases of the junction unmatched. CDR3 size: 14 residues. The CDR3 is CASRGLADTLEQFF. The CDR3 DNA follows: TGTGCCAGCCGCGGACTAGCGGATACGTTGGAGCAGTTCTTC.

The J gene is TRBJ2-3, the V gene TRBV6-1, with D tentatively TRBD2 (7 bases). In germline, CDR1 is MNHNS, CDR2 SASEGT. The V and J ends lost 3 bases and 2 bases respectively, with 24 bases between them. This CDR3 is 19 amino acids long. CDR3 bases: TGTGCCAGCAGTGACCACAGGGTGGGAGGGGACTTCCCCACAGATACGCAGTATTTT. Translation: CASSDHRVGGDFPTDTQYF.

The chain combines TRBV5-6 with TRBJ1-2; TRBD1 aligns across 7 bases. Looked up from germline, CDR1 is SGHDT and CDR2 is YYEEEE. V shed 3 bases, J shed 7 bases, and the junction held 6 bases outside the gene matches. This CDR3 has 13 amino acids. For the CDR3, the DNA is TGTGCCAGCAGCTCTACAGGGGTTGGTGGCTACACCTTC. It is translated as CASSSTGVGGYTF.

The chain employs TRBV7-8 and TRBJ2-3, with D perhaps TRBD2 (6 bases). V was shortened by 7 bases and J by 3 bases, with 14 bases between the two germline ends. CDR1 is SGHVS, CDR2 FQNEAQ, per germline. The CDR3 runs to 14 residues. The CDR3 DNA follows: TGTGCCAGCACGGCGGGATTATGGACAGATACGCAGTATTTT. It encodes CASTAGLWTDTQYF.

The chain joins TRBV4-1 to TRBJ2-7, with a weak D call TRBD1 (5 bases). Between the trimmed V and J ends, which lost 3 bases and 4 bases, there was a span of 25 bases. The CDR3 sequence is 18 residues long. Germline V gene sequence: CDR1 MGHRA, CDR2 YSYEKL. CDR3 DNA sequence: TGCGCCAGCAGCCACTCTCCAGCAGCAGGGATGAGAAGTTACGAGCAGTACTTC. Protein product: CASSHSPAAGMRSYEQYF.

The V call is TRBV19, the J call TRBJ2-1; 13 bases agree with TRBD2. After removal of 4 bases from V and 5 bases from J, the junction contained 2 bases not matched to a gene. CDR3 length: 15 residues. Per germline, CDR1 LNHDA and CDR2 SQIVND (reference sequence). The CDR3 coding sequence is TGTGCCAGTAGTAGACTAGCGGGAGGTCACAATGAGCAGTTCTTC. It yields the protein CASSRLAGGHNEQFF.

The table lists this clone with a count of one. The chain is built from TRBV2 and TRBJ2-4, with 9 bases identical to TRBD2. The CDR3 extends over 16 amino acids. Unmatched junction bases numbered 9, after V lost 3 bases and J lost 6 bases. The germline V gene encodes CDR1 SNHLY and CDR2 FYNNEI. The CDR3 nucleotides are TGTGCCAGCAGTGAGTTGCCTAGCGGGACGGGAAACATTCAGTACTTC. Translated, it gives CASSELPSGTGNIQYF.

The sample holds one count of this clone. The CDR3 DNA is TGTGCCAGCAGAAATGCCGGACTCAACTACGAGCAGTACTTC. Translated: CASRNAGLNYEQYF. This sequence joins TRBV5-4 and TRBJ2-7; perhaps TRBD2 as D (5 bases). The CDR3 covers 14 residues. V was clipped by 5 bases and J by 3 bases, with 15 bases between them. The germline gives CDR1 SGHNT, CDR2 YYREEE (reference sequence).

The rearrangement links TRBV7-8 to TRBJ2-1, with TRBD2 matching over 7 bases. V dropped 2 bases and J dropped 10; count of bases not matched to a gene: 14. CDR3 size: 16 residues. Germline CDR1 SGHVS, CDR2 FQNEAQ. The CDR3 protein is CASSLRSAGTGWEQFF. In DNA, the CDR3 is TGTGCCAGCAGCTTAAGGTCAGCGGGGACTGGATGGGAGCAGTTCTTC. Together with reference TRBV7-8 and TRBJ2-1, the CDR3 gives the full variable domain: GAGVSQSPRYKVAKRGQDVALRCDPISGHVSLFWYQQALGQGPEFLTYFQNEAQLDKSGLPSDRFFAERPEGSVSTLKIQRTQQEDSAVYLCASSLRSAGTGWEQFFGPGTRLTVL.

This chain uses TRBV10-1 with TRBJ2-7; 10 bases align to TRBD2. The V gene end was trimmed by 7 bases and the J gene end by 5 bases; junction bases not matched to a gene: 8. This CDR3 is built from 14 residues. Germline CDR1 and CDR2: WNHNN and SYGVQD (reference sequence). The CDR3 region is CASTRRSGGDEQYF. CDR3 coding DNA: TGCGCCAGCACCCGTCGCAGCGGGGGGGACGAGCAGTACTTC.

This sequence joins TRBV30 and TRBJ2-2; 8 bases are shared with TRBD1. CDR3 size: 14 residues. The V gene's germline CDR1 is GTSNPN and CDR2 SVGIG (reference sequence). Germline trimming cut 5 bases from V and 3 bases from J; bases unmatched to any gene: 5. CDR3 in amino acids: CAWAEGQDTGELFF. The CDR3 coding sequence is TGTGCCTGGGCGGAGGGACAGGACACCGGGGAGCTGTTTTTT.

This CDR3 is CASSQEIGSYGYTF. In DNA, the CDR3 is TGCGCCAGCAGCCAGGAAATTGGGAGCTATGGCTACACCTTC. The chain links TRBV4-3 to TRBJ1-2; D call uncertain. The V gene's germline CDR1 is LGHNA and CDR2 YSLEER. The V and J ends lost 3 bases and 4 bases respectively, with 12 bases between them. This CDR3 has 14 amino acids.

The chain is built from TRBV10-1 and TRBJ1-2; D is perhaps TRBD1 (5 bases). The CDR3 sequence is 15 residues long. V was cut by 2 bases and J by 0 bases, with 10 bases left in between. Germline-derived CDR1 and CDR2 are WNHNN and SYGVQD (reference sequence). Here the CDR3 DNA reads TGCGCCAGCAGTGAGAATGTAGGGGCTAACTATGGCTACACCTTC. Residues: CASSENVGANYGYTF.

DNA for the CDR3: TGTGCCTGGAGGGCGATCTCCGCTAGCGGAGACTATAGCACAGATACGCAGTATTTT. Protein: CAWRAISASGDYSTDTQYF. The chain combines TRBV30 with TRBJ2-3; 7 bases match TRBD2. CDR1 is GTSNPN and CDR2 is SVGIG in the germline V gene (reference sequence). There are 19 residues in the CDR3. V lost 3 bases, J lost 0 bases, and 18 bases stayed unmatched.

The rearrangement joins TRBV7-8 to TRBJ1-2; 11 positions match TRBD1. This CDR3 comprises 14 residues. Germline CDR1 and CDR2: SGHVS and FQNEAQ. V lost 8 bases to trimming and J lost 4 bases; unmatched junction nucleotides: 6. The CDR3 DNA is TGTGCCAGCGCATGGGACAGGGGGGCCTATGGCTACACCTTC. This translates into CASAWDRGAYGYTF.

The chain carries TRBV7-9 and TRBJ2-5; TRBD1 matches at 9 bases. The CDR3 loop spans 15 amino acids. The germline gives CDR1 SEHNR, CDR2 FQNEAQ (reference sequence). Losses at the gene ends were 5 bases for V and 3 bases for J; bases not matched to a gene: 7. The CDR3 coding sequence is TGTGCCAGCAGCCCTAGGACAGGGGCTAAAGAGACCCAGTACTTC. This translates into CASSPRTGAKETQYF.

J is TRBJ2-7 and V is TRBV4-3; 13 bases agree with TRBD2. CDR1 and CDR2 from the germline V gene are LGHNA and YSLEER. J lost 5 bases, V lost 4 bases, and 2 bases had no gene match. The CDR3 sequence is 14 residues long. In DNA, the CDR3 is TGCGCCAGCAGCCGGACTAGCGGGAGTAACGAGCAGTACTTC. This codes for CASSRTSGSNEQYF.

The gene calls are TRBV19 and TRBJ1-3, with D hard to call. This CDR3 spans 15 amino acids. Germline CDR1 is LNHDA and CDR2 is SQIVND (reference sequence). V lost 1 base and J lost 9, with 16 bases in between. Here the CDR3 reads CASSIAPAGRSTIYF. The CDR3 DNA follows: TGTGCCAGTAGTATAGCCCCTGCGGGCCGAAGCACCATATATTTT.